One and the same sample provided the 24 T cell receptor beta chains below, sequenced in a study of chemoradiotherapy in HPV16-positive cancers. TCRdb keeps only in-frame clones here, not all; method: immunoSEQ multiplex PCR. In the table there are about 5,500 clones, approximately 81% of which are singletons. This material was collected from a patient who underwent chemoradiotherapy. The receptor set was obtained from a human donor with HPV-associated anogenital cancer.

This clone showed up just once. The chain uses TRBV9 and TRBJ2-1, with D unresolved. This CDR3 is built from 16 residues. Germline assignment: CDR1 SGDLS and CDR2 YYNGEE. V was trimmed by 0 bases and J by 1 base, leaving 11 bases between them. The CDR3 DNA reads as TGTGCCAGCAGCGTAGGTGGAATTCCATCCTACAATGAGCAGTTCTTC. It yields the protein CASSVGGIPSYNEQFF.

The V call is TRBV30, the J call TRBJ1-3, with D hard to call. Germline assignment: CDR1 GTSNPN and CDR2 SVGIG (reference sequence). This CDR3 has 15 amino acids. The V end was cut by 4 bases, the J end by 4 bases, with 17 bases between. The CDR3 here is CAWMASVTAGNTIYF. CDR3 DNA: TGTGCCTGGATGGCATCGGTTACAGCAGGAAACACCATATATTTT.

This clone was counted a single time. Relative to the germline gene, one junction end is altered; a read error may explain this. The chain has TRBV18 and TRBJ2-1, with D uncertain. This CDR3 contains 13 residues. Germline values: CDR1 KGHSH, CDR2 LQKENI. CDR3 sequence: CASSPRTENEQFF. The CDR3 DNA reads TGTGCCAGCTCCCCACGGACGGAAAATGAGCAGTTCTTC.

This chain connects TRBV5-4 to TRBJ2-7; tentatively, D is TRBD1 (6 bases). Between the trimmed V and J ends, which lost 3 bases and 2 bases, there was a span of 12 bases. Germline V CDR1 and CDR2: SGHNT, YYREEE (reference sequence). The CDR3 has 14 residues. DNA of the CDR3: TGTGCCAGCAGCTCCGGACAGAAAACCTACGAGCAGTACTTC. Its translation: CASSSGQKTYEQYF. The full variable domain, in which reference TRBV5-4 and TRBJ2-7 provide the parts outside the CDR3, is ETGVTQSPTHLIKTRGQQVTLRCSSQSGHNTVSWYQQALGQGPQFIFQYYREEENGRGNFPPRFSGLQFPNYSSELNVNALELDDSALYLCASSSGQKTYEQYFGPGTRLTVT.

The rearrangement links TRBV7-6 to TRBJ1-5; TRBD1 might be the D (5 bases). Germline loops: CDR1 SGHVS, CDR2 FNYEAQ. Trimming cost V 2 bases and J 7 bases, with 12 bases left between them. CDR3 length equals 14 residues. The DNA of the CDR3 is TGTGCCAGCAGCTTAAACACACGGGACCAGCCCCAGCATTTT. This gives the protein CASSLNTRDQPQHF.

This clone is large (0.1 to 1%). This chain links TRBV6-5 with TRBJ1-2, with D possibly being TRBD1 (6 bases). The germline V gene has CDR1 MNHEY and CDR2 SVGAGI. Trimming cost V 2 bases and J 4 bases, with 14 bases left between them. CDR3 length: 15 residues. The CDR3 loop is CASSYSRGASYGYTF. Written as DNA, the CDR3 is TGTGCCAGCAGTTACAGCCGGGGGGCGAGCTATGGCTACACCTTC.

The CDR3 DNA reads TGTGCCAGCAGGGGACAGGGGGCGAGAGAGGGCTACACCTTC. Its protein is CASRGQGAREGYTF. This chain joins TRBV2 and TRBJ1-2; the match to TRBD1 covers 12 bases. This CDR3 spans 14 amino acids. In germline, CDR1 is SNHLY, CDR2 FYNNEI. Losses at the gene ends were 6 bases for V and 8 bases for J; bases not matched to a gene: 7. The variable domain in full, completed from reference TRBV2 and TRBJ1-2, reads EPEVTQTPSHQVTQMGQEVILRCVPISNHLYFYWYRQILGQKVEFLVSFYNNEISEKSEIFDDQFSVERPDGSNFTLKIRSTKLEDSAMYFCASRGQGAREGYTFGSGTRLTVV.

The chain recombines TRBV18 with TRBJ1-1; TRBD1 might be the D (6 bases). Germline CDR1 KGHSH, CDR2 LQKENI. V lost 3 bases and J 1 base, leaving 12 bases between the germline ends. The CDR3 sequence is 15 residues long. CDR3 amino acids: CASSPLQGQNTEAFF. Written as DNA, the CDR3 is TGTGCCAGCTCACCGCTCCAGGGGCAGAACACTGAAGCTTTCTTT.

This rearrangement joins TRBV2 to TRBJ2-7; tentatively, D is TRBD2 (5 bases). CDR1 and CDR2 from the germline V gene are SNHLY and FYNNEI. This CDR3 has 11 residues. V was cut by 6 bases and J by 5 bases, with 8 bases left in between. CDR3 sequence (DNA): TGTGCCAGCAGCCGGGATCACGAGCAGTACTTC. This encodes CASSRDHEQYF.

As regards this clone: The sample holds other DNA sequences that translate to the same CDR3. The V gene is TRBV27, the J gene TRBJ2-1; D possibly corresponds to TRBD2 (5 bases). V lost 6 bases and J lost 4, with 13 bases in between. The germline V gene has CDR1 MNHEY and CDR2 SMNVEV (reference sequence). The CDR3 runs to 14 residues. The CDR3 DNA follows: TGTGCCAGCAGCGTCGTCTCGGGATACAATGAGCAGTTCTTC. The encoded protein is CASSVVSGYNEQFF.

This clone was observed a handful of times. This rearrangement joins TRBV21-1 to TRBJ2-7; no DNA check was done on the table's D call, TRBD1. TRBV21-1 is assigned pseudogene status. This CDR3 spans 11 amino acids. The CDR3 sequence is CASSFHYEQYF. CDR3 DNA sequence: TGTGCCAGCAGCTTTCACTACGAGCAGTACTTC.

This clone has just a few counts. The chain carries TRBV2 and TRBJ1-5, with a possible D match to TRBD1 (6 bases). The CDR3 covers 15 residues. Germline loops: CDR1 SNHLY, CDR2 FYNNEI. V gave up 5 bases and J gave up 6 bases, with 17 bases separating them. CDR3 amino acids: CASSTFAGVGQPQHF. The CDR3 coding sequence is TGTGCCAGCAGTACCTTCGCAGGGGTAGGTCAGCCCCAGCATTTT.

This rearrangement joins TRBV5-1 to TRBJ2-3, with 7 bases that match TRBD2. The CDR3 length is 16 residues. Germline lookup yields CDR1 SGHRS and CDR2 YFSETQ. The ends lost 0 bases at V and 0 bases at J; junction bases unmatched: 4. The DNA of the CDR3 is TGCGCCAGCAGCTTGGGGTCTAGCGGAAGCACAGATACGCAGTATTTT. Translated: CASSLGSSGSTDTQYF.

This chain joins TRBV5-4 and TRBJ2-7, with TRBD1 matching 10 bases. Per the germline V gene, CDR1 is SGHNT and CDR2 is YYREEE (reference sequence). The CDR3 is 14 amino acids. Trimming took 4 bases from V and 4 from J; bases not matched to a gene: 5. The CDR3 loop reads CASSPGTGAYEQYF. The CDR3 nucleotides are TGTGCCAGCAGCCCCGGGACAGGGGCATACGAGCAGTACTTC.

This clone occurred once. The V call is TRBV6-1, the J call TRBJ1-5; D might be TRBD1 (6 bases). V was pared by 2 bases and J by 0 bases, with 11 bases between. The CDR3 length is 16 residues. The germline gives CDR1 MNHNS, CDR2 SASEGT. The CDR3: CASSESGGSSNQPQHF. The CDR3 region has the DNA TGTGCCAGCAGTGAATCTGGGGGCAGTAGCAATCAGCCCCAGCATTTT.

The gene calls are TRBV6-5 and TRBJ2-5; D gene uncertain. The CDR3 spans 11 residues. Germline V gene data show CDR1 as MNHEY and CDR2 as SVGAGI. Deletions cut 5 bases from V and 3 bases from J, with 4 bases between. The CDR3 sequence is CASSLEETQYF. The CDR3 bases are TGTGCCAGCAGTCTAGAAGAGACCCAGTACTTC.

The chain joins TRBV19 to TRBJ1-5, with no clear D. This CDR3 comprises 12 residues. Germline loops: CDR1 LNHDA, CDR2 SQIVND (reference sequence). Trimming pared 4 bases from V and 2 bases from J, leaving 3 bases between. The CDR3 DNA follows: TGTGCCAGTAGTAATCGCAATCAGCCCCAGCATTTT. Protein product: CASSNRNQPQHF.

V usage is TRBV28 and J usage is TRBJ2-7; no reliable D call. The V end was cut by 6 bases, the J end by 5 bases, with 8 bases between. CDR3 length: 11 residues. Germline values: CDR1 MDHEN, CDR2 SYDVKM. The CDR3 DNA reads TGTGCCAGCAGCCCCCGCGACGAGCAGTACTTC. This gives the protein CASSPRDEQYF.

This clone was detected only once. This chain uses TRBV4-3 with TRBJ2-3; D is undetermined. CDR3 length: 13 residues. Germline V gene sequence: CDR1 LGHNA, CDR2 YSLEER. Trimming cost V 1 base and J 6 bases, with 8 bases left between them. Here the CDR3 DNA reads TGCGCCAGCAGCCAAGTGGGATCGGATACGCAGTATTTT. As protein: CASSQVGSDTQYF.

This chain connects TRBV7-3 to TRBJ2-1; 14 bases are a match to TRBD2. The CDR3 contains 21 residues. The V gene's germline CDR1 is SGHTA and CDR2 FQGTGA. The ends lost 5 bases at V and 5 bases at J; junction bases unmatched: 20. The CDR3 DNA reads TGTGCCAGCAGCCCACGAACTTATCGGCCCCGACTAGCGGGAGGGAACAATGAGCAGTTCTTC. Translation gives CASSPRTYRPRLAGGNNEQFF.

The chain employs TRBV30 and TRBJ1-1, with a tentative D call TRBD1 (6 bases). Germline loops: CDR1 GTSNPN, CDR2 SVGIG (reference sequence). The germline V and J ends were trimmed by 2 bases and 5 bases, with 30 bases remaining between them. CDR3 length: 19 residues. CDR3 coding DNA: TGTGCCTGGAGTCCGCTGACAGGCTTCCGGTATTCCCTCCTGACTGAAGCTTTCTTT. It translates to CAWSPLTGFRYSLLTEAFF.

The chain links TRBV4-1 to TRBJ2-1; 9 positions match TRBD1. Trimming at V came to 2 bases and at J to 8 bases, leaving 13 bases not matched to a gene. Germline CDR1 and CDR2: MGHRA and YSYEKL. The CDR3 consists of 17 residues. This CDR3 is CASSQQQSGTGRYEQFF. The CDR3 DNA reads as TGCGCCAGCAGCCAACAGCAATCCGGGACAGGGCGATATGAGCAGTTCTTC.

The chain has TRBV20-1 and TRBJ2-3, with unresolved D. This CDR3 comprises 11 residues. The V end was cut by 7 bases, the J end by 7 bases, with 12 bases between. Germline V gene sequence: CDR1 DFQATT, CDR2 SNEGSKA (reference sequence). CDR3 sequence: CSGVRRHTQYF. CDR3 DNA sequence: TGCAGTGGAGTTCGTCGTCATACGCAGTATTTT.

The chain joins TRBV29-1 to TRBJ1-5; the D gene is possibly TRBD1 (5 bases). Trimming pared 4 bases from V and 5 bases from J, leaving 15 bases between. The CDR3 length is 14 residues. Germline-derived CDR1 and CDR2 are SQVTM and ANQGSEA. This chain's CDR3 is CSVAVSGKDQPQHF. CDR3 nucleotide sequence: TGCAGCGTTGCGGTCTCAGGGAAGGATCAGCCCCAGCATTTT. Full variable domain (rest looked up from reference TRBV29-1 and TRBJ1-5): SAVISQKPSRDICQRGTSLTIQCQVDSQVTMMFWYRQQPGQSLTLIATANQGSEATYESGFVIDKFPISRPNLTFSTLTVSNMSPEDSSIYLCSVAVSGKDQPQHFGDGTRLSIL.